Below, 19 T cell receptor beta chains from the same sample are listed, as sequenced in a study of spatial heterogeneity in lung cancer. Sample time point: sample taken at primary tumor resection. TCRdb analysed the 5' RACE reads with MiXCR anew, one entry per CDR3 protein. The data hold 7,500 to 8,000 distinct CDR3 sequences, with approximately 9.9% observed a single time. This sample comprised normal lung tissue next to the tumor, obtained at surgery. These TCRs come from a male donor with early-stage non-small cell lung cancer.

This chain connects TRBV11-2 to TRBJ1-2, with 9 bases matching TRBD1. The CDR3 is made up of 15 amino acids. The germline V gene encodes CDR1 SGHAT and CDR2 FQNNGV. The V segment lost 5 bases and the J segment 8 bases; nucleotides outside the gene matches: 12. The CDR3 loop reads CASSTFTGGAEGYTF. The CDR3 DNA is TGTGCCAGCAGCACGTTCACAGGGGGCGCGGAGGGCTACACCTTC.

CDR3 loop: CASSQLLAGRYNEQFF. DNA of the CDR3: TGTGCCAGCAGCCAATTACTAGCGGGAAGGTACAATGAGCAGTTCTTC. The chain is built from TRBV4-2 and TRBJ2-1; 10 bases line up with TRBD2. J gave up 4 bases and V 2 bases, and 5 bases lay outside the gene matches. This CDR3 comprises 16 residues. Per germline, CDR1 LGHNA and CDR2 YNFKEQ.

This clonotype occurred many times. The chain employs TRBV12-3 or TRBV12-4 and TRBJ1-2; D remains unclear. The V end lost 2 bases, the J end lost 6 bases, and 16 bases lay between the germline ends. This CDR3 is built from 15 residues. This CDR3 is CASSLPSMGKDGYTF. The CDR3 bases are TGTGCCAGCAGTTTACCTTCGATGGGGAAGGATGGCTACACCTTC.

This clonotype was counted at least ten times. This chain connects TRBV7-2 to TRBJ1-1; D not resolved. The germline V gene has CDR1 SGHTA and CDR2 FQGNSA. V lost 2 bases to trimming and J lost 1 base, with 5 bases between them. The CDR3 runs 13 residues. For the CDR3, the DNA is TGTGCCAGCAGCTTAAGGCCGAACACTGAAGCTTTCTTT. This gives the protein CASSLRPNTEAFF.

Only a few counts were recorded for this clonotype. This chain joins TRBV5-1 and TRBJ1-4; 9 bases are a match to TRBD1. Germline lookup yields CDR1 SGHRS and CDR2 YFSETQ. The CDR3 has 14 amino acids. Trimming removed 3 bases from V and 7 bases from J; junction bases left unmatched: 4. The CDR3 region has the DNA TGCGCCAGCAGCTCCGGGACAGGGACTGAAAAACTGTTTTTT. Translation: CASSSGTGTEKLFF.

This sequence joins TRBV11-2 and TRBJ1-1; TRBD1 aligns across 9 bases. Germline CDR1 and CDR2: SGHAT and FQNNGV. V dropped 4 bases and J dropped 0; count of bases not matched to a gene: 6. CDR3 length: 16 amino acids. The CDR3 DNA is TGTGCCAGCAGCTGGGGACAGGGCCTCTTGAACACTGAAGCTTTCTTT. Translation gives CASSWGQGLLNTEAFF.

This clonotype was counted ten times or more. The chain joins TRBV28 to TRBJ1-5; no reliable D call. Germline lookup yields CDR1 MDHEN and CDR2 SYDVKM. V lost 1 base and J lost 6, with 4 bases in between. This CDR3 comprises 12 residues. This CDR3 reads CASSLLGQPQHF. DNA for the CDR3: TGTGCCAGCAGTTTATTGGGTCAGCCCCAGCATTTT. Variable domain in full (rest from reference TRBV28 and TRBJ1-5): DVKVTQSSRYLVKRTGEKVFLECVQDMDHENMFWYRQDPGLGLRLIYFSYDVKMKEKGDIPEGYSVSREKKERFSLILESASTNQTSMYLCASSLLGQPQHFGDGTRLSIL.

This clonotype is medium-sized by share. The chain employs TRBV5-5 and TRBJ2-3; 11 positions agree with TRBD1. Trimming cost V 4 bases and J 5 bases; bases outside gene matches: 0. Looked up from germline, CDR1 is SGHKS and CDR2 is YYEKEE (reference sequence). The length of the CDR3 is 13 residues. The CDR3: CASSGTGGDTQYF. The CDR3 DNA reads TGTGCCAGCAGCGGGACAGGGGGAGATACGCAGTATTTT.

The chain employs TRBV11-2 and TRBJ2-2; a possible D gene is TRBD2 (6 bases). The CDR3 is 16 amino acids. Germline CDR1 is SGHAT and CDR2 is FQNNGV. Deletions cut 5 bases from V and 7 bases from J, with 20 bases between. The CDR3 DNA follows: TGTGCCAGCAGCCAGTTCCGGGACTCGAAGGGCGGGGAGCTGTTTTTT. This gives the protein CASSQFRDSKGGELFF.

In this sample, this clonotype turned up many times. This chain uses TRBV29-1 with TRBJ2-7; tentatively, D is TRBD1 (5 bases). The CDR3 totals 14 residues. Germline assignment: CDR1 SQVTM and CDR2 ANQGSEA. Between the trimmed V and J ends, which lost 5 bases and 3 bases, there was a span of 17 bases. CDR3 amino acids: CSVRPLGADYEQYF. CDR3 nucleotides: TGCAGCGTTCGTCCTCTAGGGGCCGACTACGAGCAGTACTTC.

This clonotype was picked up a small number of times. The chain uses TRBV24-1 and TRBJ2-1; 9 bases match TRBD1. CDR1 KGHDR and CDR2 SFDVKD come from the germline V gene. V gave up 5 bases and J gave up 4 bases; unmatched junction bases: 5. This CDR3 has 15 amino acids. The CDR3, as DNA: TGTGCCACCAGTGGTGGACAGGGGTGGTACAATGAGCAGTTCTTC. Residues: CATSGGQGWYNEQFF.

This clonotype was seen ten or more times. The chain is built from TRBV20-1 and TRBJ2-5; TRBD2 aligns across 10 bases. CDR3 length: 16 amino acids. Trimming cost V 7 bases and J 0 bases; bases outside gene matches: 11. Per the germline V gene, CDR1 is DFQATT and CDR2 is SNEGSKA (reference sequence). This chain's CDR3 is CSGSGGDVLYQETQYF. The DNA for the CDR3 is TGCAGTGGAAGCGGGGGGGACGTATTGTACCAAGAGACCCAGTACTTC.

This clonotype was counted ten times or more. The chain combines TRBV7-2 with TRBJ2-2, with TRBD2 identical over 7 bases. The CDR3 is made up of 15 amino acids. The V and J ends lost 4 bases and 6 bases, in that order; junction bases with no gene match: 8. Germline loops: CDR1 SGHTA, CDR2 FQGNSA. CDR3 nucleotide sequence: TGTGCCAGCAGCTCAACGGGGACTAAATCCGGGGAGCTGTTTTTT. Protein: CASSSTGTKSGELFF.

Judged by abundance, this clonotype is medium-sized. The chain uses TRBV7-6 and TRBJ1-5; no definite D call. Germline lookup yields CDR1 SGHVS and CDR2 FNYEAQ. CDR3 length equals 13 residues. Trimming left V 1 base short and J 10 bases short, with 11 bases between. This CDR3 reads CASSLDAGKPQHF. The CDR3 nucleotides are TGTGCCAGCAGCTTAGACGCAGGTAAACCCCAGCATTTT.

This clonotype appeared many times. The chain has TRBV20-1 and TRBJ2-7; 8 bases agree with TRBD1. With 5 bases clipped from V and 5 bases from J, the junction kept 8 bases outside the gene matches. Germline values: CDR1 DFQATT, CDR2 SNEGSKA (reference sequence). The CDR3 totals 13 residues. The CDR3 DNA reads TGCAGTGCTCCTCGGACAGGGCACGACGAGCAGTACTTC. It translates to CSAPRTGHDEQYF.

By sample share, this clonotype is medium-sized. The genes are TRBV6-5 and TRBJ1-2; TRBD1 might be the D (5 bases). The germline V gene has CDR1 MNHEY and CDR2 SVGAGI. V was pared by 4 bases and J by 4 bases, with 10 bases between. The CDR3 is made up of 13 amino acids. DNA of the CDR3: TGTGCCAGCAGTTTTACAGGTTCCTATGGCTACACCTTC. It codes for CASSFTGSYGYTF.

This clonotype was recorded at least ten times. The chain recombines TRBV10-3 with TRBJ2-3; D ambiguous. Germline CDR1 is ENHRY and CDR2 is SYGVKD. V lost 3 bases and J lost 9, with 7 bases in between. The CDR3 has 11 residues. This CDR3 reads CAISDAQTQYF. For the CDR3, the DNA is TGTGCCATCAGTGATGCCCAAACGCAGTATTTT.

Many counts were recorded for this clonotype. The gene calls are TRBV20-1 and TRBJ1-5; TRBD1 aligns across 9 bases. With 5 bases clipped from V and 5 bases from J, the junction kept 4 bases outside the gene matches. Germline values: CDR1 DFQATT, CDR2 SNEGSKA (reference sequence). The CDR3 spans 13 residues. In nucleotides, the CDR3 is TGCAGTGCTCGGACAGGGGCGTATCAGCCCCAGCATTTT. Its translation is CSARTGAYQPQHF.

This clonotype is medium-sized by share. The CDR3 reads CSARDNRRGPYNEQFF. The DNA of the CDR3 is TGCAGTGCTAGAGATAACCGGAGGGGCCCCTACAATGAGCAGTTCTTC. The V call is TRBV20-1, the J call TRBJ2-1, with a possible D match to TRBD2 (6 bases). Germline V gene data show CDR1 as DFQATT and CDR2 as SNEGSKA (reference sequence). V lost 0 bases, J lost 2 bases, and 14 bases lay in between. The CDR3 is 16 residues long.